This TCR beta chain is from a study of PD-1 blockade in classical Hodgkin lymphoma. Method: immunoSEQ multiplex PCR; TCRdb's copy keeps in-frame clones and lacks some. This sample has over 60,000 clones, with roughly 93% found just once. General study points: Compared with healthy donors, newly diagnosed patients reportedly showed lower baseline TCR diversity. Reasons behind the repertoire differences stay unclear, perhaps disease activity or earlier therapy.

The germline CDR1 and CDR2 sequences are MDHEN and SYDVKM. The CDR3 has 15 residues. J gave up 3 bases and V 5 bases, and 6 bases lay outside the gene matches. Details on this clone: The antigen remains unidentified.

Noted time point: newly diagnosed, previously untreated cHL patient sample. The chain recombines TRBV28 with TRBJ2-7, with 11 bases fitting TRBD2. The TCR originated in a human donor with classical Hodgkin lymphoma. Input material: peripheral blood mononuclear cells (PBMCs). The CDR3, as DNA: TGTGCCAGCAGTCTACCCGGACTAGCGGGCTACGAGCAGTACTTC. Translating gives CASSLPGLAGYEQYF.